The 5 T cell receptor beta chains in this list originate from one sample, sequenced in a study of cytomegalovirus exposure and HLA in healthy donors (TCRdb year 2017). Libraries were constructed by the immunoSEQ multiplex PCR assay. The multiplex PCR relied on a mix of 60 forward primers for TCR Vbeta segments and 13 reverse primers for TCR Jbeta segments. This is the immuneACCESS table as TCRdb keeps it, with only in-frame sequences that have V and J called. A part of the clones is gone; compared with another copy, unresolved V genes explain less than half, and the rest is unexplained. This sample has more than 95,000 clones in its table, and around two thirds of those were observed once. The ten largest clonotypes hold nearly 9.5% of the sample. Sequencing was done on a sample of PBMCs. These receptors were collected from a woman aged 40 to 49 in good health and CMV-seropositive.

This sequence joins TRBV29-1 and TRBJ1-1; D ambiguous. V was pared by 4 bases and J by 6 bases, with 9 bases between. CDR1 and CDR2 from the germline V gene are SQVTM and ANQGSEA. The CDR3 runs 11 residues. Written as DNA, the CDR3 is TGCAGCGTTGGGCAGAATCCTGAAGCTTTCTTT. Translating gives CSVGQNPEAFF.

This sequence joins TRBV7-6 and TRBJ2-1; D is undetermined. Trimming cost V 3 bases and J 5 bases, with 11 bases left between them. Germline CDR1 is SGHVS and CDR2 is FNYEAQ. There are 14 residues in the CDR3. The CDR3 region is CASSFESTDNEQFF. CDR3 bases: TGTGCCAGCAGCTTCGAGTCCACTGACAATGAGCAGTTCTTC.

The chain carries TRBV28 and TRBJ1-6; unclear D gene. The CDR3 extends over 16 amino acids. Germline assignment: CDR1 MDHEN and CDR2 SYDVKM. V was clipped by 8 bases and J by 8 bases, with 22 bases between them. CDR3 nucleotide sequence: TGTGCCAGCGACCTCCAAGGAGACGTTAGGCATTCACCCCTCCACTTT. It encodes CASDLQGDVRHSPLHF.

This chain links TRBV7-2 with TRBJ2-2; no clear D. CDR1 and CDR2 from the germline V gene are SGHTA and FQGNSA. V was shortened by 5 bases and J by 7 bases, with 5 bases between the two germline ends. CDR3 length: 11 residues. CDR3 in amino acids: CASSIYGELFF. The CDR3, as DNA: TGTGCCAGCAGCATATACGGGGAGCTGTTTTTT.

The chain has TRBV5-1 and TRBJ2-5, with D unresolved. Deletions cut 0 bases from V and 2 bases from J, with 8 bases between. Germline assignment: CDR1 SGHRS and CDR2 YFSETQ. CDR3 length: 14 residues. This CDR3 reads CASSLDVGQETQYF. Written as DNA, the CDR3 is TGCGCCAGCAGCTTGGATGTCGGGCAAGAGACCCAGTACTTC.